The clone carrying this T cell receptor beta chain was seen once. Its antigen is as yet unknown. The ends were cut back, 3 bases at V and 8 bases at J, with 14 bases in the middle. This CDR3 is 14 amino acids long. Looked up from germline, CDR1 is SGDLS and CDR2 is YYNGEE. The data were obtained in a study of cytomegalovirus exposure and HLA in healthy donors. Study outcomes and limitations: Prior analysis indicated that the majority of TCR beta V segments exhibited productivity approximately 87% or approximately 30% of the time.

Primers for the PCR totalled 60 Vbeta and 13 Jbeta. This table comes from immunoSEQ multiplex PCR, and its TCRdb copy is limited to in-frame clones, with some not included. The data hold approximately 170,000 clones, with 65% to 70% observed a single time. Sequenced material: PBMCs. The rearrangement uses TRBV9 and TRBJ1-4; tentative D call: TRBD1 (6 bases). This sequence originates from a woman aged 18-29 years in good health and CMV-seropositive. CDR3 in DNA: TGTGCCAGCAGCGAGCCAGGGGAGGGGGAAAAACTGTTTTTT. Protein product: CASSEPGEGEKLFF.